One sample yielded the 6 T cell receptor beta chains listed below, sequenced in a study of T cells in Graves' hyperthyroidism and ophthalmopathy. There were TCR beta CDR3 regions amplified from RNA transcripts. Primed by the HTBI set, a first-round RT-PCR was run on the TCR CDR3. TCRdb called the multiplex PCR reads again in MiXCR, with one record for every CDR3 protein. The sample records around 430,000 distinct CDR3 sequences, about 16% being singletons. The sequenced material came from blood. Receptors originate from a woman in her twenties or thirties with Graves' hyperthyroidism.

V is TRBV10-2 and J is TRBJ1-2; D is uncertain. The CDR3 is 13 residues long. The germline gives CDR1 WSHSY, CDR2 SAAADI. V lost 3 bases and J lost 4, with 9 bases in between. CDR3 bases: TGCGCCAGCAGTGACACGGGTAGCTATGGCTACACCTTC. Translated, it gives CASSDTGSYGYTF.

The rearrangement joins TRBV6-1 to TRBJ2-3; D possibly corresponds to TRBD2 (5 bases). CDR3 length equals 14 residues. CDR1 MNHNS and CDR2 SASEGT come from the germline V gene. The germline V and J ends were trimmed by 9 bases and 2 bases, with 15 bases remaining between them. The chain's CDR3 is CASSKRTNTDTQYF. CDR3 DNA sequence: TGTGCCAGTAGTAAGCGGACCAACACAGATACGCAGTATTTT.

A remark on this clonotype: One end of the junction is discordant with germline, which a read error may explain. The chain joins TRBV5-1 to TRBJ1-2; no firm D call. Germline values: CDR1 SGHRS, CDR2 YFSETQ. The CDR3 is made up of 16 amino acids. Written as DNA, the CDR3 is TGCGCCAGCAGCTCAACCTTCTCAGGCCCAAACTATGACTACACCTTC. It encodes CASSSTFSGPNYDYTF.

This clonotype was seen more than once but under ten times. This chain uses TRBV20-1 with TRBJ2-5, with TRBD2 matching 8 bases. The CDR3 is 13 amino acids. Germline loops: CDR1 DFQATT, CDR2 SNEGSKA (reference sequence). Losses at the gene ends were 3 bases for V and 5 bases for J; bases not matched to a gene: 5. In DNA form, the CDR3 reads TGCAGTGCTAGGAGCCGGGAGGGGGAGACCCAGTACTTC. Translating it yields CSARSREGETQYF.

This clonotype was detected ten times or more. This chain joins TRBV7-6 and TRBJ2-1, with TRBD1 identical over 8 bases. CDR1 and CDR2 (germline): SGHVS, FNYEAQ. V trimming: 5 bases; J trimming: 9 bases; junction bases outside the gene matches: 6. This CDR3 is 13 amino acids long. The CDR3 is CASSAQGAREQFF. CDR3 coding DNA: TGTGCCAGCAGCGCGCAGGGGGCTCGTGAGCAGTTCTTC.

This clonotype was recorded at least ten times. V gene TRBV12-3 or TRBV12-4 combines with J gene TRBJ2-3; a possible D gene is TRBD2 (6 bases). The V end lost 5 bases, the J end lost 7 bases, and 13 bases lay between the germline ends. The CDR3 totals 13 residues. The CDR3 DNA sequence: TGTGCCAGCAGTGATCGGGGAGGCCATACGCAGTATTTT. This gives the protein CASSDRGGHTQYF.